This T cell receptor beta chain was sequenced in a study of low-dose radiotherapy and immunotherapy resistance in tumors. Study in general: Every two weeks, the protocol called for intravenous cyclophosphamide at 200 mg/m2. It was given one day before each radiation and immunotherapy administration.

Amplification of TCRs used a constant-region primer and V-primer adapter for about 18 PCR cycles. TCRdb re-called the reads through MiXCR, storing one row per CDR3 protein. The sample shows tens of thousands of distinct CDR3 sequences, approximately 12% of them seen only once. This sample's time point: before trial treatment. Enrollment required an advanced solid tumor negative for tumor-infiltrating lymphocytes. Germline V gene data show CDR1 as SGHRS and CDR2 as YFSETQ. The CDR3 is made up of 15 amino acids. The V gene end was trimmed by 0 bases and the J gene end by 8 bases; junction bases not matched to a gene: 6. This clonotype was counted ten times or more.

This TCR derives from a female donor with ovarian cancer. This sequence joins TRBV5-1 and TRBJ2-1, with 9 bases identical to TRBD2. The specimen was PBMCs, collected before treatment. CDR3 amino acids: CASSLGPGLADEQFF. CDR3 DNA: TGCGCCAGCAGCTTGGGACCGGGACTAGCTGATGAGCAGTTCTTC.